The present entry profiles one T cell receptor beta chain with its context. V was clipped by 5 bases and J by 4 bases, with 11 bases between them. This CDR3 region has 13 residues. CDR1 and CDR2 from the germline V gene are SGHTA and FQGNSA. Profiled with immunoSEQ multiplex PCR; TCRdb holds only in-frame clones, not every one. The table includes some 42,000 clones, more than 75% detected once. This record comes from a study of blood T cell repertoires in COVID-19. Study summary: Italy, Spain and the United States were the sources of the convalescent and acute COVID-19 samples. T cells, B-cell-depleted T cells, or PBMCs provided the cDNA or gDNA that served as material.

The source material was peripheral blood. The chain employs TRBV7-2 and TRBJ1-1, with D perhaps TRBD1 (5 bases). The sequence was obtained from an elderly man with acute or convalescent COVID-19. The CDR3 reads CASSPGQATEAFF. CDR3 sequence (DNA): TGTGCCAGCAGCCCAGGACAAGCCACTGAAGCTTTCTTT.